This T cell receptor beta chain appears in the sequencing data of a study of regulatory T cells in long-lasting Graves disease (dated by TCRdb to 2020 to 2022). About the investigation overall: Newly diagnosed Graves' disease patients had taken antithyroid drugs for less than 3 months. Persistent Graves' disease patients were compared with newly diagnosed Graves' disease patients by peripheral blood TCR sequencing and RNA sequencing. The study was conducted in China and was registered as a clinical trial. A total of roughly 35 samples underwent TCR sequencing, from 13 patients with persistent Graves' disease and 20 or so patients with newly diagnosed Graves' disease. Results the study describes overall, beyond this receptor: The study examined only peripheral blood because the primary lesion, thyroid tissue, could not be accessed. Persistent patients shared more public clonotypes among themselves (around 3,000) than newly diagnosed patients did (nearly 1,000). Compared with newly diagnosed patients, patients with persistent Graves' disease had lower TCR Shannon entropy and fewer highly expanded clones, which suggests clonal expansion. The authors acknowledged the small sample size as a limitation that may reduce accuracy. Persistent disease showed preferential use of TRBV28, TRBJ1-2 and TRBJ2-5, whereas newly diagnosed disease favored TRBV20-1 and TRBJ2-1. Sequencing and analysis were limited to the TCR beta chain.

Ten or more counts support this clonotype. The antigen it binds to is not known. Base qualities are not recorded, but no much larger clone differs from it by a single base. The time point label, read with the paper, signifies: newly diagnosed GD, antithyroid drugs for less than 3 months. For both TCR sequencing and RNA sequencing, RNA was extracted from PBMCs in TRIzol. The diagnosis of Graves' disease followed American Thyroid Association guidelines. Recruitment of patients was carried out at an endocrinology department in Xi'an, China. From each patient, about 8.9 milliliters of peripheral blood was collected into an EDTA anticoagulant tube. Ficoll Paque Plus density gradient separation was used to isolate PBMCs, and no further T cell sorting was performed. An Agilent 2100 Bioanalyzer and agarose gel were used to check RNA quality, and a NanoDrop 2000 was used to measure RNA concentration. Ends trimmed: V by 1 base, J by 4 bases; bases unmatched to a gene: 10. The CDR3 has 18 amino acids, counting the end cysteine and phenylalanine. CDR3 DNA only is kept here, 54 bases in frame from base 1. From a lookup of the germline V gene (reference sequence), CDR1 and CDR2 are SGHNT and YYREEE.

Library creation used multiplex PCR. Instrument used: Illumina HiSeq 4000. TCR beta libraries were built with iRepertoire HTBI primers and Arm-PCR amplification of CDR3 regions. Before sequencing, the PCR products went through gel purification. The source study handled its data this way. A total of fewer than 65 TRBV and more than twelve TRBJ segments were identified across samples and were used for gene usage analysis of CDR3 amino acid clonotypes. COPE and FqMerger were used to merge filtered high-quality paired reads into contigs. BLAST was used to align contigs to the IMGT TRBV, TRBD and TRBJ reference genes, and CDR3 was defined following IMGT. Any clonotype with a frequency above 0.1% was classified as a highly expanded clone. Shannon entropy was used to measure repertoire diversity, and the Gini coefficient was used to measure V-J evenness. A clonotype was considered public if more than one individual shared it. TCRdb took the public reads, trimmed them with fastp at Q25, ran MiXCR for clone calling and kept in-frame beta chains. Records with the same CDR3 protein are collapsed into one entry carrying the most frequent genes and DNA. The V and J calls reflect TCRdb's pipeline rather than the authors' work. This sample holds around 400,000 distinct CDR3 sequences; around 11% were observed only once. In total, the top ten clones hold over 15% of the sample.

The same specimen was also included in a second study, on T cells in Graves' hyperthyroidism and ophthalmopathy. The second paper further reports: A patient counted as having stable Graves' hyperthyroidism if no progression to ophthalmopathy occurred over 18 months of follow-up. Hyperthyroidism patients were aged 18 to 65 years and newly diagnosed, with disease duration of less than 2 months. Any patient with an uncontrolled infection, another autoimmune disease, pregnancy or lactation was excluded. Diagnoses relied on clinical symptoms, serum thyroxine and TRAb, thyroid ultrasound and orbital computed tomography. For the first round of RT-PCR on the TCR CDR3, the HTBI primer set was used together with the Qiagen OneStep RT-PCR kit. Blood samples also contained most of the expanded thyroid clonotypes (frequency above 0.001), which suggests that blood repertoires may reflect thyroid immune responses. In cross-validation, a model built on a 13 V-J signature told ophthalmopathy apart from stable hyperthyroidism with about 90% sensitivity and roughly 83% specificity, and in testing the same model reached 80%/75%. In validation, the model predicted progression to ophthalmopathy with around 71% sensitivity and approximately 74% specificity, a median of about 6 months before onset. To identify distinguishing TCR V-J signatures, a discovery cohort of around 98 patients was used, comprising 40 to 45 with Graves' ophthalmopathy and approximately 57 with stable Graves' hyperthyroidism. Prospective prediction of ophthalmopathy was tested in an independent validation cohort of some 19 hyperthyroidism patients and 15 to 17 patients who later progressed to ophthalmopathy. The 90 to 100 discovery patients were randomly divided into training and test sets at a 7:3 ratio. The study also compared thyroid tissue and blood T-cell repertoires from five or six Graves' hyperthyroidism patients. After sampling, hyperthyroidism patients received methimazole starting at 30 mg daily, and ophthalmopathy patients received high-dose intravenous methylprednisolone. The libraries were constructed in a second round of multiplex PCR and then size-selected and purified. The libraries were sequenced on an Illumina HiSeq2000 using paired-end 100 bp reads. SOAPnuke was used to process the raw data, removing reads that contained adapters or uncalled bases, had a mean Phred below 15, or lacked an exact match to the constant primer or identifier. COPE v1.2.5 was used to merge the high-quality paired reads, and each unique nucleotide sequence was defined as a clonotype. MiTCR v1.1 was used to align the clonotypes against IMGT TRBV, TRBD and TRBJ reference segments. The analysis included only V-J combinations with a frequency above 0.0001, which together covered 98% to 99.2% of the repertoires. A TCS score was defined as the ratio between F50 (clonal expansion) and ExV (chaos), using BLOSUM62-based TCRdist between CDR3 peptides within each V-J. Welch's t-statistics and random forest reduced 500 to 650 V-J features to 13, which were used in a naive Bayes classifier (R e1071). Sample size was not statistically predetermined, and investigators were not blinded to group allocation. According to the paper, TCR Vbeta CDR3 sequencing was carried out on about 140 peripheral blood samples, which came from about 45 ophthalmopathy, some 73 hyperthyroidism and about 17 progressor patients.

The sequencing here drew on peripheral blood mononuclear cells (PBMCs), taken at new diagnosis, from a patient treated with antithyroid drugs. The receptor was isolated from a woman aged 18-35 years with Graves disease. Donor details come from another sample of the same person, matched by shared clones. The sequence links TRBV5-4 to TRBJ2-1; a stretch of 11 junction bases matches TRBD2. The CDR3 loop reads CASSLSSGGPRGYNEQFF. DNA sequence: TGTGCCAGCAGCTTGTCTAGCGGGGGGCCCCGTGGGTACAATGAGCAGTTCTTC.